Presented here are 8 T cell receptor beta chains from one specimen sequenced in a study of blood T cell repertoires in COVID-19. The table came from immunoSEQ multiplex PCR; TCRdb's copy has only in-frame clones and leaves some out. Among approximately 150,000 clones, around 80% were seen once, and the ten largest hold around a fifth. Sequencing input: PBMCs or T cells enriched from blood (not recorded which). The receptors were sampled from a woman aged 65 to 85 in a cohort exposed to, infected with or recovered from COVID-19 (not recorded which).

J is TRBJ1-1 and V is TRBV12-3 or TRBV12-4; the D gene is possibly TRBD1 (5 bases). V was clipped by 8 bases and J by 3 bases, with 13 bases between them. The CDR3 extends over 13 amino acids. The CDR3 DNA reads TGTGCCAGCCTCGGGCAGGGCGACACTGAAGCTTTCTTT. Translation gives CASLGQGDTEAFF.

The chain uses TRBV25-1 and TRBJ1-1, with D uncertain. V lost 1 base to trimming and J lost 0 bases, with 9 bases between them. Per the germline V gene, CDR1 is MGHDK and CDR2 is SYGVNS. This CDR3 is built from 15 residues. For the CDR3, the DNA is TGTGCCAGCAGTGAATTCGCGGGGTTGAACACTGAAGCTTTCTTT. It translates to CASSEFAGLNTEAFF.

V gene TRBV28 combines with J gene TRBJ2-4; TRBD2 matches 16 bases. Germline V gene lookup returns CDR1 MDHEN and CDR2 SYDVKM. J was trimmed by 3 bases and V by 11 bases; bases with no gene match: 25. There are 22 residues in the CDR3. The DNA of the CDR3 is TGTGCCGGCCCCCCAATCAGTGGGACTAGCGGGAGGGCTAAGTCTGGCAAAAACATTCAGTACTTC. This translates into CAGPPISGTSGRAKSGKNIQYF.

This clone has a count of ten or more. The CDR3 sequence is CASSVDRETEAFF. In DNA form, the CDR3 reads TGTGCCAGCAGCGTAGACAGGGAGACTGAAGCTTTCTTT. The rearrangement uses TRBV9 and TRBJ1-1; TRBD1 might be the D (6 bases). Trimming cost V 0 bases and J 5 bases, with 8 bases left between them. Germline values: CDR1 SGDLS, CDR2 YYNGEE. The CDR3 is 13 amino acids.

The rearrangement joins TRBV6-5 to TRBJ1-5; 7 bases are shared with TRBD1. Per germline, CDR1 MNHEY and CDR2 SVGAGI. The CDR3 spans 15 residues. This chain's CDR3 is CASWTGSIRAQPQHF. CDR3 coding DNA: TGTGCATCCTGGACAGGATCGATACGGGCTCAGCCCCAGCATTTT.

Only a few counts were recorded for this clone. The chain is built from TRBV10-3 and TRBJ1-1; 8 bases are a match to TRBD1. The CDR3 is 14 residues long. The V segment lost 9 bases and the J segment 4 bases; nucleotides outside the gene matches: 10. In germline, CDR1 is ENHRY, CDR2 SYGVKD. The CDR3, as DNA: TGTGCCATATCCCGGGACAGGCGAGGCACTGAAGCTTTCTTT. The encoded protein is CAISRDRRGTEAFF.

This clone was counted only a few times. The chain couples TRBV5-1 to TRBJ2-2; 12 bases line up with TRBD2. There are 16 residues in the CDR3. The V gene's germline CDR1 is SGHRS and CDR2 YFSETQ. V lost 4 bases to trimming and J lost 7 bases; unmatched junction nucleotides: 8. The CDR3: CASSAGLAGYNGELFF. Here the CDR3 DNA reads TGCGCCAGCAGCGCGGGACTAGCGGGTTATAACGGGGAGCTGTTTTTT. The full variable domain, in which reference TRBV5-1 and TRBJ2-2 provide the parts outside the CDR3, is KAGVTQTPRYLIKTRGQQVTLSCSPISGHRSVSWYQQTPGQGLQFLFEYFSETQRNKGNFPGRFSGRQFSNSRSEMNVSTLELGDSALYLCASSAGLAGYNGELFFGEGSRLTVL.

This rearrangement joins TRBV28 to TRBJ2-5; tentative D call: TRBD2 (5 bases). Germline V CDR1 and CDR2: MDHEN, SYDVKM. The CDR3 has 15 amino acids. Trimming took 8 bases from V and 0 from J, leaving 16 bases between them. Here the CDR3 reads CASRPGIGNQETQYF. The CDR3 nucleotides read TGTGCCAGCCGCCCGGGGATTGGGAACCAAGAGACCCAGTACTTC.